What follows are 23 T cell receptor beta chains derived from one specimen sequenced in a study of cytomegalovirus exposure and HLA in healthy donors. The PCR contained 60 Vbeta and 13 Jbeta primers. Measured with immunoSEQ multiplex PCR; TCRdb has only the in-frame clones, and not every one. The sample consists of 100,000 to 120,000 clones, more than 65% of them appearing once. The source material was PBMCs. Receptors originate from a man aged 35 to 55 in good health and CMV-seropositive.

V usage is TRBV19 and J usage is TRBJ1-2, with 8 bases fitting TRBD1. From germline, CDR1 is LNHDA and CDR2 SQIVND (reference sequence). The V and J ends lost 1 base and 10 bases, in that order; junction bases with no gene match: 5. CDR3 size: 13 residues. The CDR3 DNA reads as TGTGCCAGTAGTATAGGGACAGGGCAGGACTACACCTTC. Its translation is CASSIGTGQDYTF.

On this clone itself: Germline is not matched at one junction end, which may reflect a read error. This chain uses TRBV5-6 with TRBJ2-6; possible D gene TRBD1, 5 bases. Germline lookup yields CDR1 SGHDT and CDR2 YYEEEE. The CDR3 runs 15 residues. CDR3 protein: CASSRMTSGANGLTF. CDR3 DNA sequence: TGTGCCAGCAGCCGTATGACCTCTGGGGCCAACGGCCTGACTTTC. The full variable domain, its missing parts supplied by reference TRBV5-6 and TRBJ2-6, is DAGVTQSPTHLIKTRGQQVTLRCSPKSGHDTVSWYQQALGQGPQFIFQYYEEEERQRGNFPDRFSGHQFPNYSSELNVNALLLGDSALYLCASSRMTSGANGLTFGAGSRLTVL.

V gene TRBV7-9 combines with J gene TRBJ1-2; D might be TRBD1 (6 bases). The CDR3 is 14 residues long. Germline loops: CDR1 SEHNR, CDR2 FQNEAQ (reference sequence). Between the trimmed V and J ends, which lost 0 bases and 4 bases, there was a span of 9 bases. In DNA form, the CDR3 reads TGTGCCAGCAGCTTAGCGGGGGCTGGCTATGGCTACACCTTC. Protein: CASSLAGAGYGYTF.

The chain couples TRBV27 to TRBJ1-5; 7 nucleotides agree with TRBD1. From germline, CDR1 is MNHEY and CDR2 SMNVEV (reference sequence). This CDR3 region has 16 residues. V was pared by 5 bases and J by 7 bases, with 14 bases of the junction left unmatched. CDR3 coding DNA: TGTGCCAGCAGTCCTATAGGGGGCATAGGAAACCAGCCCCAGCATTTT. Encoded protein: CASSPIGGIGNQPQHF.

The V call is TRBV29-1, the J call TRBJ2-7; 8 bases agree with TRBD2. In germline, CDR1 is SQVTM, CDR2 ANQGSEA. Unmatched junction bases numbered 14, after V lost 3 bases and J lost 7 bases. CDR3 length: 15 amino acids. The CDR3 loop reads CSVDAPGLLAGEQYF. The CDR3 bases are TGCAGCGTTGATGCCCCCGGCCTGTTAGCGGGGGAGCAGTACTTC.

This chain connects TRBV10-2 to TRBJ2-1; 7 bases agree with TRBD1. The length of the CDR3 is 14 residues. J lost 4 bases, V lost 6 bases, and 6 bases had no gene match. The V gene's germline CDR1 is WSHSY and CDR2 SAAADI. The CDR3 nucleotides are TGCGCCAGCAGCTCCGGGACAGATTACAATGAGCAGTTCTTC. This encodes CASSSGTDYNEQFF.

This clone has a handful of counts. The chain couples TRBV21-1 to TRBJ1-4; TRBD1, as called in the table, went unchecked against the DNA. TRBV21-1 represents a pseudogene. The CDR3 has 15 residues. For the CDR3, the DNA is TGTGCCAGACCCACAGGAAAGTGTCCCCATGAAAAACTGTTTTTT. This sequence encodes CARPTGKCPHEKLFF.

The V and J genes are TRBV9 and TRBJ2-2, with 9 bases aligning to TRBD2. In germline, CDR1 is SGDLS, CDR2 YYNGEE. The CDR3 runs to 15 residues. Trimming removed 0 bases from V and 5 bases from J; junction bases left unmatched: 2. CDR3 loop: CASSVDSGGTGELFF. Written as DNA, the CDR3 is TGTGCCAGCAGCGTAGATAGCGGGGGTACCGGGGAGCTGTTTTTT.

The chain joins TRBV7-3 to TRBJ2-7; TRBD2 agrees at 7 bases. This CDR3 is built from 16 residues. Germline assignment: CDR1 SGHTA and CDR2 FQGTGA. J was trimmed by 3 bases and V by 5 bases; bases with no gene match: 13. The chain's CDR3 is CASSPVPSGTYYEQYF. The DNA for the CDR3 is TGTGCCAGCAGCCCCGTTCCCAGCGGGACTTACTACGAGCAGTACTTC.

V gene TRBV4-1 combines with J gene TRBJ2-4; 9 nucleotides line up with TRBD2. The CDR3 extends over 16 amino acids. The germline CDR1 and CDR2 sequences are MGHRA and YSYEKL. The V segment lost 0 bases and the J segment 8 bases; nucleotides outside the gene matches: 8. In DNA, the CDR3 is TGCGCCAGCAGCCAAGATCTACCTAGCGGGGTAGACATTCAGTACTTC. Its translation is CASSQDLPSGVDIQYF.

This chain connects TRBV18 to TRBJ1-1, with D unclear. The V gene's germline CDR1 is KGHSH and CDR2 LQKENI. Trimming took off 6 bases at V and 5 bases at J, with 13 bases between the two ends. The CDR3 spans 13 residues. DNA of the CDR3: TGTGCCAGCTCCCCGACGAGGAAGACTGAAGCTTTCTTT. This translates into CASSPTRKTEAFF.

The chain's CDR3 is CASSPGQVSTDTQYF. As DNA, the CDR3 is TGTGCCAGCTCACCGGGACAGGTATCCACAGATACGCAGTATTTT. The V call is TRBV18, the J call TRBJ2-3; 8 nucleotides align to TRBD1. The germline CDR1 and CDR2 sequences are KGHSH and LQKENI. Trimming took 3 bases from V and 2 from J; bases not matched to a gene: 4. The CDR3 loop spans 15 amino acids.

This clone showed up just once. This chain connects TRBV19 to TRBJ1-3; D ambiguous. Trimming removed 5 bases at V and 0 bases at J, with 8 bases between. The CDR3 runs 14 residues. Germline CDR1 is LNHDA and CDR2 is SQIVND (reference sequence). CDR3 protein: CASSYRTSGNTIYF. CDR3 nucleotides: TGTGCCAGTAGTTACAGAACCTCTGGAAACACCATATATTTT. Together with reference TRBV19 and TRBJ1-3, the CDR3 gives the full variable domain: DGGITQSPKYLFRKEGQNVTLSCEQNLNHDAMYWYRQDPGQGLRLIYYSQIVNDFQKGDIAEGYSVSREKKESFPLTVTSAQKNPTAFYLCASSYRTSGNTIYFGEGSWLTVV.

A single count supports this clone. The J gene is TRBJ1-5, the V gene TRBV19; TRBD1 matches at 8 bases. The CDR3 spans 17 residues. In germline, CDR1 is LNHDA, CDR2 SQIVND (reference sequence). With V trimmed by 3 bases and J by 0 bases, 7 bases remained unmatched. This CDR3 is CASSIGWTGHSNQPQHF. The CDR3, as DNA: TGTGCCAGTAGTATCGGTTGGACAGGGCATAGCAATCAGCCCCAGCATTTT.

The chain links TRBV14 to TRBJ2-1, with 7 bases aligning to TRBD2. Germline V gene lookup returns CDR1 SGHDN and CDR2 FVKESK. The trim removed 2 bases at V and 5 bases at J, leaving 6 bases unmatched. This CDR3 region has 15 residues. CDR3 protein: CASSQYGGMNNEQFF. The CDR3 nucleotides read TGTGCCAGCAGCCAATACGGGGGGATGAACAATGAGCAGTTCTTC.

The gene calls are TRBV7-9 and TRBJ2-5, with D perhaps matching TRBD2 (5 bases). Trimming removed 4 bases at V and 2 bases at J, with 8 bases between. This CDR3 contains 13 residues. Germline V gene sequence: CDR1 SEHNR, CDR2 FQNEAQ (reference sequence). For the CDR3, the DNA is TGTGCCAGCAGCTGGCGCGGGCAAGAGACCCAGTACTTC. Its protein is CASSWRGQETQYF. The full variable domain, completed using reference TRBV7-9 and TRBJ2-5, is DTGVSQNPRHKITKRGQNVTFRCDPISEHNRLYWYRQTLGQGPEFLTYFQNEAQLEKSRLLSDRFSAERPKGSFSTLEIQRTEQGDSAMYLCASSWRGQETQYFGPGTRLLVL.

The chain joins TRBV28 to TRBJ1-2; 7 nucleotides line up with TRBD1. The germline CDR1 and CDR2 sequences are MDHEN and SYDVKM. After removal of 5 bases from V and 4 bases from J, the junction contained 10 bases not matched to a gene. This CDR3 is 15 amino acids long. The CDR3 DNA sequence: TGTGCCAGCAGTCCTCCGACAGGGATGGGCTATGGCTACACCTTC. This gives the protein CASSPPTGMGYGYTF.

The chain couples TRBV30 to TRBJ2-5; D might be TRBD1 (5 bases). The better agreement between TRBJ2-7 and the DNA end casts doubt on the J call. The CDR3 contains 13 residues. CDR1 is GTSNPN and CDR2 is SVGIG in the germline V gene (reference sequence). The CDR3 nucleotides read TGTGCCTGGAGTGTACCGAAGGGGTACGAGCAGTACTTC. Its translation: CAWSVPKGYEQYF.

The chain combines TRBV7-2 with TRBJ2-3, with 10 bases that match TRBD2. Per germline, CDR1 SGHTA and CDR2 FQGNSA. J lost 4 bases, V lost 0 bases, and 4 bases had no gene match. The CDR3 totals 16 residues. CDR3 sequence: CASSLAASGRPDTQYF. For the CDR3, the DNA is TGTGCCAGCAGCTTAGCCGCTAGCGGGAGACCAGATACGCAGTATTTT.

The J gene is TRBJ2-1, the V gene TRBV11-3, with D unclear. V shed 5 bases and J shed 9 bases, with 8 bases lying between them. In germline, CDR1 is SGHNT, CDR2 YENEEA. The CDR3 sequence is 11 residues long. The CDR3 reads CASSRLPEQFF. CDR3 DNA: TGTGCCAGCAGCCGTCTTCCTGAGCAGTTCTTC.

The genes are TRBV7-2 and TRBJ2-2, with TRBD2 identical over 9 bases. The CDR3 is 16 residues long. Germline CDR1 is SGHTA and CDR2 is FQGNSA. J was trimmed by 4 bases and V by 5 bases; bases with no gene match: 8. The CDR3, as DNA: TGTGCCAGCAGCGGCCCTAGAGCGGGGGGCACCGGGGAGCTGTTTTTT. It is translated as CASSGPRAGGTGELFF.

CDR3 sequence reads: CAWSVLNEKLFF. CDR3 nucleotides: TGTGCCTGGAGTGTTTTAAATGAAAAACTGTTTTTT. The chain uses TRBV30 and TRBJ1-4; D is uncertain. This CDR3 is 12 amino acids long. The V end was cut by 0 bases, the J end by 5 bases, with 4 bases between. Germline V lookup: CDR1 GTSNPN, CDR2 SVGIG (reference sequence).

The rearrangement uses TRBV4-1 and TRBJ2-1; 13 nucleotides align to TRBD2. V lost 3 bases and J lost 3; bases outside the gene matches: 14. This CDR3 is 20 amino acids long. Germline assignment: CDR1 MGHRA and CDR2 YSYEKL. The CDR3 protein is CASSHLGLAGAKGFYNEQFF. In nucleotides, the CDR3 is TGCGCCAGCAGCCACTTAGGACTAGCGGGGGCCAAGGGATTCTACAATGAGCAGTTCTTC.